This T cell receptor beta chain was sequenced during a study of cytomegalovirus exposure and HLA in healthy donors. Whole-study context: Genotyping of 400 or so donors showed that around 81% belonged to the Caucasian-associated ancestry cluster.

Germline loops: CDR1 KGHSH, CDR2 LQKENI. V dropped 2 bases and J dropped 0 bases, with 5 bases sitting between them. This CDR3 spans 14 amino acids. The primer mix had 60 Vbeta and 13 Jbeta primers. The table came from immunoSEQ multiplex PCR; TCRdb's copy has only in-frame clones and leaves some out. The sample includes just over 150,000 clones, less than 90% seen only once; the top ten take around 6.9%. V usage is TRBV18 and J usage is TRBJ1-3; D is uncertain. This TCR was recovered from a male donor in good health and CMV-seropositive. Source material: PBMCs. The CDR3 sequence: CASSPSHSGNTIYF. The CDR3 DNA follows: TGTGCCAGCTCACCATCACACTCTGGAAACACCATATATTTT.